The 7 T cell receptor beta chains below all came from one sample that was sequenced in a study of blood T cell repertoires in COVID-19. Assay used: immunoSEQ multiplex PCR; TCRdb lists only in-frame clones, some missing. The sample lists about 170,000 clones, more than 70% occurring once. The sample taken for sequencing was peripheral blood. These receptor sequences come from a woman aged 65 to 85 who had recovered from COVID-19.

The CDR3 region is CASSHPTGGRSYNSPLHF. In DNA form, the CDR3 reads TGTGCCAGCAGCCACCCGACAGGGGGCCGGTCCTATAATTCACCCCTCCACTTT. This chain connects TRBV4-2 to TRBJ1-6, with 10 bases fitting TRBD1. The CDR3 is 18 residues long. Germline-derived CDR1 and CDR2 are LGHNA and YNFKEQ. V shed 3 bases, J shed 1 base, and the junction held 6 bases outside the gene matches.

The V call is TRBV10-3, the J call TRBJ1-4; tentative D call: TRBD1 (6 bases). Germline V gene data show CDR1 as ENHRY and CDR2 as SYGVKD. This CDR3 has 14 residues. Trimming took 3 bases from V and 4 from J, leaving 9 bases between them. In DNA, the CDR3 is TGTGCCATCAGTGACGGACAGATTAATGAAAAACTGTTTTTT. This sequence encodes CAISDGQINEKLFF.

The chain's CDR3 is CASSSGDYPGEQYF. For the CDR3, the DNA is TGTGCCAGCTCATCAGGGGACTACCCAGGCGAGCAGTACTTC. This chain joins TRBV18 and TRBJ2-7; possibly TRBD2 for D (7 bases). The germline CDR1 and CDR2 sequences are KGHSH and LQKENI. CDR3 length: 14 amino acids. Trimming took off 5 bases at V and 6 bases at J, with 17 bases between the two ends.

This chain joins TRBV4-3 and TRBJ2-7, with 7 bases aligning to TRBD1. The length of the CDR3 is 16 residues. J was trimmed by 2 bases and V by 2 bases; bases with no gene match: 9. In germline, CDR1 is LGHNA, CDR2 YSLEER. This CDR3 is CASSQPLDRTPYEQYF. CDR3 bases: TGCGCCAGCAGCCAACCCCTGGACAGGACTCCCTACGAGCAGTACTTC.

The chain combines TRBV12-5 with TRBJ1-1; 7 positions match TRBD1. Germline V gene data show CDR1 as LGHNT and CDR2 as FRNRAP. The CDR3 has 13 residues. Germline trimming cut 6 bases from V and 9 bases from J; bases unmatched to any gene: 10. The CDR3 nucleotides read TGTGCTAGTGGCCACGCCCCGGGACAGCAAGCTTTCTTT. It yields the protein CASGHAPGQQAFF.

This CDR3 reads CASSLGSRPDTQYF. The CDR3 nucleotides read TGTGCCAGCAGCTTAGGGAGTCGGCCAGATACGCAGTATTTT. V and J are TRBV7-3 and TRBJ2-3, with D possibly TRBD2 on 5 matching bases. The germline gives CDR1 SGHTA, CDR2 FQGTGA. The V end was cut by 2 bases, the J end by 4 bases, with 10 bases between. There are 14 residues in the CDR3.

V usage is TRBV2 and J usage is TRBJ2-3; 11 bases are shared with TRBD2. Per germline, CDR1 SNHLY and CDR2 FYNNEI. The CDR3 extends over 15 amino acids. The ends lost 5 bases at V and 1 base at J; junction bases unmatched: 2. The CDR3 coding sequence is TGTGCCAGCAGTCTACTAGCGGGGGGCACAGATACGCAGTATTTT. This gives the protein CASSLLAGGTDTQYF.